This T cell receptor beta chain was identified during a study of shared clonotypes between healthy human individuals. TCRdb keeps only in-frame clones here, not all; method: immunoSEQ multiplex PCR. The sample lists about 680,000 clones, around two thirds occurring once. The CDR3 contains 15 residues. The germline gives CDR1 MNHEY, CDR2 SMNVEV (reference sequence). The V gene end was trimmed by 2 bases and the J gene end by 2 bases; junction bases not matched to a gene: 2. The sample was memory CD4+ T cells sorted from blood. As for subset: CD45RA-negative fraction. The rearrangement uses TRBV27 and TRBJ2-3; 9 bases fit TRBD1. The source is a woman aged 25 to 45 in good health. This chain's CDR3 is CASSLRDRATDTQYF. The CDR3, as DNA: TGTGCCAGCAGTTTAAGGGACAGGGCCACAGATACGCAGTATTTT.